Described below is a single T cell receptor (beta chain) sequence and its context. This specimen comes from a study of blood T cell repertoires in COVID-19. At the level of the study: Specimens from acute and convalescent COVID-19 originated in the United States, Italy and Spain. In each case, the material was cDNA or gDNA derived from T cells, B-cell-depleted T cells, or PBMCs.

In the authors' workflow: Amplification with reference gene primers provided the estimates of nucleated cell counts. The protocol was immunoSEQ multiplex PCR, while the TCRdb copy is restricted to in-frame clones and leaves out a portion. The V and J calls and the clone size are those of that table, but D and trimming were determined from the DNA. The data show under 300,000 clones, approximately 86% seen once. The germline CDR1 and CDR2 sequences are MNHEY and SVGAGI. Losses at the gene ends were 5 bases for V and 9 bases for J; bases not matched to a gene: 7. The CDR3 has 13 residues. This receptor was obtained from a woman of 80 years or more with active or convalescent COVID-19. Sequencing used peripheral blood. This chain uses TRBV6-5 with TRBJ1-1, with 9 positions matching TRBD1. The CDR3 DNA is TGTGCCAGCAGTCTCGTACAGGGGGCGAAAGCTTTCTTT. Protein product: CASSLVQGAKAFF.